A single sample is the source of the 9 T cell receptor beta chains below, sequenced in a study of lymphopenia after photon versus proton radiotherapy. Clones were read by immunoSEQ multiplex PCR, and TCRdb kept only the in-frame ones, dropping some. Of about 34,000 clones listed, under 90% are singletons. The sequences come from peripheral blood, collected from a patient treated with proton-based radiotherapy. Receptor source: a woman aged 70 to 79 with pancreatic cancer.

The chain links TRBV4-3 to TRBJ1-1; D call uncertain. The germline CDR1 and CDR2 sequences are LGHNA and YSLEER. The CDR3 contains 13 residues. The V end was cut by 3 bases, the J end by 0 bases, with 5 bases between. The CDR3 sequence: CASSQAMNTEAFF. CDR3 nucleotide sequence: TGCGCCAGCAGCCAGGCCATGAACACTGAAGCTTTCTTT.

CDR3 sequence reads: CASSPNGRATSTDTQYF. DNA of the CDR3: TGTGCCAGCAGCCCGAACGGACGGGCGACTAGCACAGATACGCAGTATTTT. This chain connects TRBV7-3 to TRBJ2-3; D gene ambiguous. Trimming removed 5 bases from V and 0 bases from J, with 18 bases in between. The CDR3 sequence is 17 residues long. In germline, CDR1 is SGHTA, CDR2 FQGTGA.

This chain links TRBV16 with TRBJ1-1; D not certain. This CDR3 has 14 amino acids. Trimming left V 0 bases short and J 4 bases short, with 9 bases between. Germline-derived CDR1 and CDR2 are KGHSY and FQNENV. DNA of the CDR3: TGTGCCAGCAGCCAATCGGCGGGTATCACTGAAGCTTTCTTT. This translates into CASSQSAGITEAFF.

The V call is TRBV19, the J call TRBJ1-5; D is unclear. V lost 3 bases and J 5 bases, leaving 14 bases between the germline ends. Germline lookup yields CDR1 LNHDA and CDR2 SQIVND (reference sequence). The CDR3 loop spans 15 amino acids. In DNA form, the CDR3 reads TGTGCCAGTAGTATTGAATTCGCGGGAGATCAGCCCCAGCATTTT. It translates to CASSIEFAGDQPQHF. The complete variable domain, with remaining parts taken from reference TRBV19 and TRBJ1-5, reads DGGITQSPKYLFRKEGQNVTLSCEQNLNHDAMYWYRQDPGQGLRLIYYSQIVNDFQKGDIAEGYSVSREKKESFPLTVTSAQKNPTAFYLCASSIEFAGDQPQHFGDGTRLSIL.

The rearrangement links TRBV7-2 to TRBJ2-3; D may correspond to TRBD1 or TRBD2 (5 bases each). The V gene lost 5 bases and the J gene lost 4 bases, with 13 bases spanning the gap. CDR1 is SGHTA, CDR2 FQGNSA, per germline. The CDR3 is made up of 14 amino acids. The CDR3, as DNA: TGTGCCAGCAGCCATGGGGGTTCGGCAGATACGCAGTATTTT. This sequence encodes CASSHGGSADTQYF.

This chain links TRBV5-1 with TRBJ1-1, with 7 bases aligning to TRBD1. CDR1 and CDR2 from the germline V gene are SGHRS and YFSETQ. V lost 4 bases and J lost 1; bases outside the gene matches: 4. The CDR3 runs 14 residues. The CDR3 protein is CASSGTVQNTEAFF. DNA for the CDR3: TGCGCCAGCAGCGGGACAGTTCAGAACACTGAAGCTTTCTTT.

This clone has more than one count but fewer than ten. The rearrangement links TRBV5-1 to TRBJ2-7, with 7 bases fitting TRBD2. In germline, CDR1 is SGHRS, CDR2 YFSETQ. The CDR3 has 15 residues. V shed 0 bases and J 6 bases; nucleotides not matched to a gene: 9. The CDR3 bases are TGCGCCAGCAGCTTGGATCCGACTAGCCGGTCCGAGCAGTACTTC. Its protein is CASSLDPTSRSEQYF.

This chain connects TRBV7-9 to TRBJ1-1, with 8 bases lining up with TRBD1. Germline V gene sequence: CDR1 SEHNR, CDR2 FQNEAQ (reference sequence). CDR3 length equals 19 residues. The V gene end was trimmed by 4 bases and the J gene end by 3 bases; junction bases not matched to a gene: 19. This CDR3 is CASSSLKFKTGEADTEAFF. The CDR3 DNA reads TGTGCCAGCAGCTCACTAAAATTTAAGACAGGGGAGGCTGACACTGAAGCTTTCTTT. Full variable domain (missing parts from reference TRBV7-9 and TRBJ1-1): DTGVSQNPRHKITKRGQNVTFRCDPISEHNRLYWYRQTLGQGPEFLTYFQNEAQLEKSRLLSDRFSAERPKGSFSTLEIQRTEQGDSAMYLCASSSLKFKTGEADTEAFFGQGTRLTVV.

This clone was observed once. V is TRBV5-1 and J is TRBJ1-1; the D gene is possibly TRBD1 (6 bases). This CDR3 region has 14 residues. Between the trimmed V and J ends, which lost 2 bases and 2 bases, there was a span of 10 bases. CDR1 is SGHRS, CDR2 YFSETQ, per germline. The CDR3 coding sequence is TGCGCCAGCAGCTTACAGGGCGGAAACACTGAAGCTTTCTTT. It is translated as CASSLQGGNTEAFF.